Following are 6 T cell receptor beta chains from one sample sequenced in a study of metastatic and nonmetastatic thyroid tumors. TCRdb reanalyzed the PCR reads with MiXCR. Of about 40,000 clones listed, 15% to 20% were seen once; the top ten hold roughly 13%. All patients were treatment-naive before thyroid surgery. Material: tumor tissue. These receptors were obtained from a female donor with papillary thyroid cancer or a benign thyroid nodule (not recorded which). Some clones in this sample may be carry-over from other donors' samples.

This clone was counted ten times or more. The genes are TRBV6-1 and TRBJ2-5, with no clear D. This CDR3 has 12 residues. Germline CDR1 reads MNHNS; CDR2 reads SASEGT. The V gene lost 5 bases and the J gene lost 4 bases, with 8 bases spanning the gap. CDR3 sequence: CASSLSGETQYF. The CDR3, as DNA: TGTGCCAGCAGTCTTTCGGGAGAGACCCAGTACTTC.

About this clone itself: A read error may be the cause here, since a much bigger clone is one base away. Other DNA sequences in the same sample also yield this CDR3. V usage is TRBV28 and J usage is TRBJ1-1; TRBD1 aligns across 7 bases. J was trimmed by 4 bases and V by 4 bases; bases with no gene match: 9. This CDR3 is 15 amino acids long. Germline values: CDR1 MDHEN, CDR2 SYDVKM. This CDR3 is CASSSSGGRGTEAFF. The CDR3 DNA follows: TGTGCCAGCAGTTCCTCAGGGGGAAGGGGCACTGAAGCTTTCTTT.

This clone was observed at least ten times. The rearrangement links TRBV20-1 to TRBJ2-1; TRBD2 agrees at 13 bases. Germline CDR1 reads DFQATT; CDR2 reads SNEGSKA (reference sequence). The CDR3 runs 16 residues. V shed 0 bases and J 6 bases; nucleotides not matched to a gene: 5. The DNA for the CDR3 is TGCAGTGCTAGAGATGGGACTAGCGGGGTTTTCAATGAGCAGTTCTTC. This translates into CSARDGTSGVFNEQFF.

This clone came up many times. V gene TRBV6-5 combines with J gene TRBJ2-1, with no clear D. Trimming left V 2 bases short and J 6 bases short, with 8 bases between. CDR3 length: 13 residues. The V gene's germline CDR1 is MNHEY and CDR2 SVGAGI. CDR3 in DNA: TGTGCCAGCAGTTACGGTGTTGGCAATGAGCAGTTCTTC. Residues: CASSYGVGNEQFF.

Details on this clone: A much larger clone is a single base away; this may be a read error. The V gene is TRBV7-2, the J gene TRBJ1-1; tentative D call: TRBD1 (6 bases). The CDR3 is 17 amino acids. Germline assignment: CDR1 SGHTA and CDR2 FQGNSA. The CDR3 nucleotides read TGTGCCAGCAGCTTGGCTGTAGGGGGAATTATGAACGCTGAAGCTTTCTTT. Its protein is CASSLAVGGIMNAEAFF.

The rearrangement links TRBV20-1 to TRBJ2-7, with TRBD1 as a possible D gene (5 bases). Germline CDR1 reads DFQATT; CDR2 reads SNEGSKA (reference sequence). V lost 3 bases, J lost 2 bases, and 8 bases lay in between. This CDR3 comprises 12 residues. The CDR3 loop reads CSARSGPYEQYF. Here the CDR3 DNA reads TGCAGTGCTAGGTCAGGGCCCTACGAGCAGTACTTC.